The text below deals with one TCR beta chain. This CDR3 comprises 17 residues. CDR1 and CDR2 from the germline V gene are MGHRA and YSYEKL. V lost 2 bases to trimming and J lost 0 bases, with 16 bases between them. This sample is part of a study of cytomegalovirus exposure and HLA in healthy donors. The assay was immunoSEQ multiplex PCR, and TCRdb's table has in-frame clones only and misses some. This table holds some 140,000 clones, roughly 90% found once. From the approximately 120-subject validation cohort, which was separate from the roughly 670-subject first cohort, the donors were drawn. The chain couples TRBV4-1 to TRBJ1-1, with D uncertain. Sequences were obtained from PBMCs. The sequence was collected from a man between 18 and 29 years old in good health and CMV-seronegative. CDR3 in amino acids: CASSQLVSVSMNTEAFF. CDR3 coding DNA: TGCGCCAGCAGCCAATTAGTTTCCGTATCTATGAACACTGAAGCTTTCTTT.